This T cell receptor beta chain comes out of a study of blood T cell repertoires in COVID-19. Study details: T cells, B-cell-depleted T cells, or PBMCs supplied cDNA or gDNA.

V was pared by 3 bases and J by 8 bases, with 7 bases of the junction left unmatched. CDR3 length: 13 amino acids. Germline CDR1 reads SGHRS; CDR2 reads YFSETQ. Produced via immunoSEQ multiplex PCR; TCRdb's table is partial and in-frame only. This table has 150,000 to 200,000 clones, approximately 83% appearing once. The chain recombines TRBV5-1 with TRBJ1-2; 7 nucleotides match TRBD1. The source of this sequence is a human donor with acute or convalescent COVID-19. The donor label of this sample is uncertain. Source material: peripheral blood. The CDR3 loop is CASSSFDRAGYTF. The CDR3 nucleotides read TGCGCCAGCAGCTCCTTCGACAGGGCCGGCTACACCTTC.